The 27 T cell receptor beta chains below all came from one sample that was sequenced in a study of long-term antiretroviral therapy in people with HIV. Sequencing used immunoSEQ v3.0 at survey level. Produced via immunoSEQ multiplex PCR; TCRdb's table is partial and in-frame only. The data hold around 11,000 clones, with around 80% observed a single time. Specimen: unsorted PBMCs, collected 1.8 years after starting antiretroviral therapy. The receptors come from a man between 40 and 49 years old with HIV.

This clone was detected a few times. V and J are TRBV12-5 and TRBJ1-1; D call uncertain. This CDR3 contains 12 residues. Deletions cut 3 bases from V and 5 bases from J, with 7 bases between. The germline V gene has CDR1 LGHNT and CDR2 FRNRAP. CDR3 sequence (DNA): TGTGCTAGTGGTTTTGTTGGGACTGAAGCTTTCTTT. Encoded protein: CASGFVGTEAFF.

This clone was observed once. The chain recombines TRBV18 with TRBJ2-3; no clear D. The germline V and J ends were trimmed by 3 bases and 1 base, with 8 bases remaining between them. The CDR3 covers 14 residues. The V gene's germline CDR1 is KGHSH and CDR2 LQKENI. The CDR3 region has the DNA TGTGCCAGCTCACCTCAGGTCGGCACAGATACGCAGTATTTT. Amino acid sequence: CASSPQVGTDTQYF.

CDR3: CASSLEGGTGELFF. CDR3 bases: TGTGCCAGCAGCTTAGAAGGGGGCACCGGGGAGCTGTTTTTT. The J gene is TRBJ2-2, the V gene TRBV11-3; tentatively, D is TRBD1 (6 bases). CDR1 SGHNT and CDR2 YENEEA come from the germline V gene. CDR3 length: 14 residues. Trimming shortened V by 0 bases and J by 4 bases, and 6 bases separated the two germline ends. Full variable domain (rest looked up from reference TRBV11-3 and TRBJ2-2): EAGVVQSPRYKIIEKKQPVAFWCNPISGHNTLYWYLQNLGQGPELLIRYENEEAVDDSQLPKDRFSAERLKGVDSTLKIQPAELGDSAVYLCASSLEGGTGELFFGEGSRLTVL.

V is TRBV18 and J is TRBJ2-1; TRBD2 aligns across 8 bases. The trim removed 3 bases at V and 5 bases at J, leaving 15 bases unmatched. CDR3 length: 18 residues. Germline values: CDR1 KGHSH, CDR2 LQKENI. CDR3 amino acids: CASSPAPLAGGLNNEQFF. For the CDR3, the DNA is TGTGCCAGCTCACCGGCCCCCCTGGCGGGAGGACTTAACAATGAGCAGTTCTTC.

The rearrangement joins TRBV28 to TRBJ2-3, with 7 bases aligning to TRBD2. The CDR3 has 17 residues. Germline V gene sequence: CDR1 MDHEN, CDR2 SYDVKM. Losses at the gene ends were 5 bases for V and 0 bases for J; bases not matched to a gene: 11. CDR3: CASSSLAASPSTDTQYF. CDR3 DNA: TGTGCCAGCAGTAGTCTAGCGGCCAGTCCTAGCACAGATACGCAGTATTTT. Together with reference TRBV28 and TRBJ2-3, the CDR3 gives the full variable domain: DVKVTQSSRYLVKRTGEKVFLECVQDMDHENMFWYRQDPGLGLRLIYFSYDVKMKEKGDIPEGYSVSREKKERFSLILESASTNQTSMYLCASSSLAASPSTDTQYFGPGTRLTVL.

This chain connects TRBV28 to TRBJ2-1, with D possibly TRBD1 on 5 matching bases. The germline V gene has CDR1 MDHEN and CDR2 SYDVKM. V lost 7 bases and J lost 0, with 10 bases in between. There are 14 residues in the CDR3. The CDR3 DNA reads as TGTGCCAGCACAAGGGGTAGCTCCTACAATGAGCAGTTCTTC. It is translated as CASTRGSSYNEQFF.

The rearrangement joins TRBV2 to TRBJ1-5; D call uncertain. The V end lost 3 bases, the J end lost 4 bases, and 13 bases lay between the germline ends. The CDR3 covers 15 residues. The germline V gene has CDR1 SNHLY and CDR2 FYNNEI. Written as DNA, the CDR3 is TGTGCCAGCAGTGAGGTGAGAAGTAGGAATCAGCCCCAGCATTTT. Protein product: CASSEVRSRNQPQHF.

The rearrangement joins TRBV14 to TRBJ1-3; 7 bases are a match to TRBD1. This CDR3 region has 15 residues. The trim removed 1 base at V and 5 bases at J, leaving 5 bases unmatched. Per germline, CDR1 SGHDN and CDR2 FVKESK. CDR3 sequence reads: CASSQGKQGRNTIYF. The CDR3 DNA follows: TGTGCCAGCAGCCAAGGGAAACAGGGGAGAAACACCATATATTTT.

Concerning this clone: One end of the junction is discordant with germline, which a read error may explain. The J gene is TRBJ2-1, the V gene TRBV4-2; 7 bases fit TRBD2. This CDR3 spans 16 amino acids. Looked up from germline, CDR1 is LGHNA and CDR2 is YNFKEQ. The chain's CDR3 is CASSEEGGSYWTEQFF. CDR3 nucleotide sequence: TGTGCCAGCAGCGAAGAGGGCGGGAGTTATTGGACTGAGCAGTTCTTC.

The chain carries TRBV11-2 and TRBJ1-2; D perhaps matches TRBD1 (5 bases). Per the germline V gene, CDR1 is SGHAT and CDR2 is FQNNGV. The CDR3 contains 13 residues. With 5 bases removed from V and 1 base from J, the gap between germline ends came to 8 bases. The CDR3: CASSLTDNYGYTF. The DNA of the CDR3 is TGTGCCAGCAGCCTGACAGATAACTATGGCTACACCTTC.

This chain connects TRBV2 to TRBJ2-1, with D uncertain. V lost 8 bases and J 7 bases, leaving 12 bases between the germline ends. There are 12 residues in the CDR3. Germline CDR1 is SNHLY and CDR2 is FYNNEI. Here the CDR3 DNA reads TGTGCCAGCCAAACTAATGGAAATGAGCAGTTCTTC. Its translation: CASQTNGNEQFF.

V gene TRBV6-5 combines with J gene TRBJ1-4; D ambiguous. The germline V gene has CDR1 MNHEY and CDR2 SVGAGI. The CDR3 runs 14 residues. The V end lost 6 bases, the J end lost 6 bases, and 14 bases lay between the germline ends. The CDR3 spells CASSQETVDEKLFF. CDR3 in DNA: TGTGCCAGCAGCCAAGAAACTGTTGATGAAAAACTGTTTTTT.

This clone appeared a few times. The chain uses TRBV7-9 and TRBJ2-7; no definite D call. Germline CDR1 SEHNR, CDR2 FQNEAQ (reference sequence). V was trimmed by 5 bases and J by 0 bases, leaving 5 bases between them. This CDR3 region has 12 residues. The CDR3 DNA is TGTGCCAGCAGCCCTTACTCCTACGAGCAGTACTTC. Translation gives CASSPYSYEQYF.

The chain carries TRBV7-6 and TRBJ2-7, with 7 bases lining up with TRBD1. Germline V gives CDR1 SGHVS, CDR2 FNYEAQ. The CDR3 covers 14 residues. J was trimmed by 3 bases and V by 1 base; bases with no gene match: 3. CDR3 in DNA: TGTGCCAGCAGCTTAGGTTCAGGGGGCTACGAGCAGTACTTC. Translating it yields CASSLGSGGYEQYF.

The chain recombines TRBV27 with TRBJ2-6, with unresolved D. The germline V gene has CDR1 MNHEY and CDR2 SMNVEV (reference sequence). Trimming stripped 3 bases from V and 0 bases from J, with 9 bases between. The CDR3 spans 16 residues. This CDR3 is CASSLQANSGANVLTF. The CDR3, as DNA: TGTGCCAGCAGTTTGCAGGCAAACTCTGGGGCCAACGTCCTGACTTTC. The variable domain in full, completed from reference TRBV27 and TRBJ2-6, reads EAQVTQNPRYLITVTGKKLTVTCSQNMNHEYMSWYRQDPGLGLRQIYYSMNVEVTDKGDVPEGYKVSRKEKRNFPLILESPSPNQTSLYFCASSLQANSGANVLTFGAGSRLTVL.

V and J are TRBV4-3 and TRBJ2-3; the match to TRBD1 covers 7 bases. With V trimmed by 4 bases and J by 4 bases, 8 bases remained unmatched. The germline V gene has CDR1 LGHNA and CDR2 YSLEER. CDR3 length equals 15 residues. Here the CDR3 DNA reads TGCGCCAGCAGCCCCCGGACAGGTCTATCAGATACGCAGTATTTT. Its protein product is CASSPRTGLSDTQYF.

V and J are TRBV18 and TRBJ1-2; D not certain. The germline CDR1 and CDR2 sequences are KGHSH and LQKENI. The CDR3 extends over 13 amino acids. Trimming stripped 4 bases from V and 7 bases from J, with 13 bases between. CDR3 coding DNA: TGTGCCAGCTCACAAACGGGTTCGTCTGGCTACACCTTC. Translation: CASSQTGSSGYTF.

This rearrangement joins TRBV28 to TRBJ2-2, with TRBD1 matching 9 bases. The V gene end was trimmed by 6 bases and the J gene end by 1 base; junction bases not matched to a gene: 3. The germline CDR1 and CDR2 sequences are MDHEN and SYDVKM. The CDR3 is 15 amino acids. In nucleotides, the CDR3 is TGTGCCAGCAGGCCGGGACAGGGGAACACCGGGGAGCTGTTTTTT. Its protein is CASRPGQGNTGELFF.

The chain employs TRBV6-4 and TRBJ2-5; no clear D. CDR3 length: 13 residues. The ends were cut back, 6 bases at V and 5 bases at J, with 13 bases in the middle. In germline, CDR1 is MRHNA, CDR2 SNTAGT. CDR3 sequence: CASSQRSGETQYF. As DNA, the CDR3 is TGTGCCAGCAGCCAACGGAGTGGCGAGACCCAGTACTTC.

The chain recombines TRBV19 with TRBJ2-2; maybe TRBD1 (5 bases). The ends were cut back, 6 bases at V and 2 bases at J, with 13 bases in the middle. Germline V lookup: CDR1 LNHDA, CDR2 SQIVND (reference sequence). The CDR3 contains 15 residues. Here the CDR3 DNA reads TGTGCCAGTAGGAAGGGGCAGGGTAACACCGGGGAGCTGTTTTTT. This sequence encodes CASRKGQGNTGELFF.

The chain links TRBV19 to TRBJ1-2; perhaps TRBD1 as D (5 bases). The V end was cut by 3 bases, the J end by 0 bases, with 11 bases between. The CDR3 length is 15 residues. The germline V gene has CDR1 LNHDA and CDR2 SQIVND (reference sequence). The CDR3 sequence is CASSMPGRSNYGYTF. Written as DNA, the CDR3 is TGTGCCAGTAGTATGCCGGGACGGTCTAACTATGGCTACACCTTC.

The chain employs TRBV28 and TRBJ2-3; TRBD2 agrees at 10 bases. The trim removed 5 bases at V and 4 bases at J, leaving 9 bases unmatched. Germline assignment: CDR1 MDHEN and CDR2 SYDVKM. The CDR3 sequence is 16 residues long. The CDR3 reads CASSEPTSGRADTQYF. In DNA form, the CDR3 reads TGTGCCAGCAGTGAGCCGACTAGCGGGCGCGCAGATACGCAGTATTTT.

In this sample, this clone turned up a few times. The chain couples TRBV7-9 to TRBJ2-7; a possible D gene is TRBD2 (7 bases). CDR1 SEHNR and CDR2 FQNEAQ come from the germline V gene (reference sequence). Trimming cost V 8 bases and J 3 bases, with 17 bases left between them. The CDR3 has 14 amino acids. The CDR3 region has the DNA TGTGCCAGCCAGAGGGGGGAGGGCAGCTACGAGCAGTACTTC. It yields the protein CASQRGEGSYEQYF.

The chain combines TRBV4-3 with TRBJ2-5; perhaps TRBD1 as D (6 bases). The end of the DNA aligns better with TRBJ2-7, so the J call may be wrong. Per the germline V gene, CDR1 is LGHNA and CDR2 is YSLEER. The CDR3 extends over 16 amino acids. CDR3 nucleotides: TGCGCCAGCAGCCAAGAGGTACCAGGGGATACCTACGAGCAGTACTTC. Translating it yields CASSQEVPGDTYEQYF.

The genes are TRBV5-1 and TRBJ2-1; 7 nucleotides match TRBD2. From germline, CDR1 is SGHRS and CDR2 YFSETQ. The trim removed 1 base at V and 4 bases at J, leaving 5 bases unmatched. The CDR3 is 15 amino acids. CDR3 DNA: TGCGCCAGCAGCTTGAGTAGCGGGTTGTACAATGAGCAGTTCTTC. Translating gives CASSLSSGLYNEQFF.

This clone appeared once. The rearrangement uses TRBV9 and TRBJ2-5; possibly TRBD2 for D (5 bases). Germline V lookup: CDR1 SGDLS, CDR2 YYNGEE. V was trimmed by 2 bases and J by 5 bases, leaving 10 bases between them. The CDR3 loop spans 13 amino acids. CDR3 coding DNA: TGTGCCAGCAGCGTTTCCGGGGATGAGACCCAGTACTTC. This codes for CASSVSGDETQYF.

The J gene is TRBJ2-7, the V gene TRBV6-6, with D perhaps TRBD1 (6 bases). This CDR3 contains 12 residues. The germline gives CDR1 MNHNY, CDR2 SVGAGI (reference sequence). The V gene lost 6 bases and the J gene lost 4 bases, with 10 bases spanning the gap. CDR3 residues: CASSQGFYEQYF. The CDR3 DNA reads TGTGCCAGCAGCCAGGGGTTTTACGAGCAGTACTTC.